The 27 T cell receptor beta chains presented below share a single source sample, sequenced in a study of OX40 agonist ivuxolimab in advanced cancers. This table comes from immunoSEQ multiplex PCR, and its TCRdb copy is limited to in-frame clones, with some not included. Among about 42,000 clones listed, 86% were seen once. This sample comprised CD4+ or CD8+ T cells sorted from blood, obtained in a trial of the OX40 agonist ivuxolimab. These TCRs come from an adult with an advanced solid tumor such as melanoma, head and neck, liver or kidney cancer.

The chain links TRBV4-3 to TRBJ2-2, with unresolved D. Germline V gives CDR1 LGHNA, CDR2 YSLEER. The CDR3 runs 16 residues. Deletions cut 1 base from V and 6 bases from J, with 15 bases between. CDR3 sequence reads: CASSQVHRYVAGELFF. The CDR3, as DNA: TGCGCCAGCAGCCAAGTTCACCGATATGTGGCCGGGGAGCTGTTTTTT.

The chain couples TRBV30 to TRBJ1-2; TRBD1 is a possible D gene (5 bases). V gave up 2 bases and J gave up 4 bases, with 8 bases separating them. Germline V CDR1 and CDR2: GTSNPN, SVGIG (reference sequence). CDR3 size: 12 residues. The CDR3 DNA sequence: TGTGCCTGGAGTTACGGGACCTATGGCTACACCTTC. The encoded protein is CAWSYGTYGYTF.

The genes are TRBV6-5 and TRBJ1-5, with D perhaps TRBD1 (6 bases). This CDR3 region has 13 residues. V lost 5 bases and J lost 6, with 11 bases in between. Germline assignment: CDR1 MNHEY and CDR2 SVGAGI. The chain's CDR3 is CASSDYRVQPQHF. CDR3 in DNA: TGTGCCAGCAGTGACTACAGGGTTCAGCCCCAGCATTTT.

The V call is TRBV11-2, the J call TRBJ2-7; D gene uncertain. V shed 0 bases and J shed 9 bases, with 15 bases lying between them. The CDR3 contains 14 residues. The germline V gene encodes CDR1 SGHAT and CDR2 FQNNGV. DNA for the CDR3: TGTGCCAGCAGCTTAGAGGGTGACCCCAAAGGGCAGTACTTC. Its protein product is CASSLEGDPKGQYF.

The genes are TRBV5-6 and TRBJ1-6, with 8 bases aligning to TRBD1. Germline CDR1 is SGHDT and CDR2 is YYEEEE. Losses at the gene ends were 4 bases for V and 9 bases for J; bases not matched to a gene: 9. The CDR3 loop spans 15 amino acids. As DNA, the CDR3 is TGTGCCAGCAGCCCCGGCCAGGGGGCACGTTCACCCCTCCACTTT. Residues: CASSPGQGARSPLHF.

The chain links TRBV19 to TRBJ1-3, with D uncertain. The CDR3 is made up of 13 amino acids. CDR1 and CDR2 from the germline V gene are LNHDA and SQIVND (reference sequence). Trimming stripped 6 bases from V and 2 bases from J, with 8 bases between. The CDR3 sequence is CASSDGPGNTIYF. The CDR3 DNA reads as TGTGCCAGTAGCGACGGTCCTGGAAACACCATATATTTT.

CDR3 DNA: TGCGCCAGCAGCGACGGGACAGGGGAGACTGAAGCTTTCTTT. This gives the protein CASSDGTGETEAFF. The chain employs TRBV5-1 and TRBJ1-1; 10 bases line up with TRBD1. The CDR3 consists of 14 residues. CDR1 SGHRS and CDR2 YFSETQ come from the germline V gene. V was pared by 4 bases and J by 5 bases, with 5 bases of the junction left unmatched.

The genes are TRBV7-9 and TRBJ2-7; TRBD2 is a possible D gene (5 bases). V dropped 5 bases and J dropped 7 bases, with 15 bases sitting between them. This CDR3 contains 13 residues. Germline-derived CDR1 and CDR2 are SEHNR and FQNEAQ (reference sequence). Here the CDR3 DNA reads TGTGCCAGCAGCACGGACTGGGTAGGGGAGCAGTACTTC. Its protein is CASSTDWVGEQYF.

The V and J genes are TRBV5-1 and TRBJ1-1; TRBD1 aligns across 7 bases. The V gene's germline CDR1 is SGHRS and CDR2 YFSETQ. Germline trimming cut 3 bases from V and 6 bases from J; bases unmatched to any gene: 14. This CDR3 has 16 amino acids. CDR3 coding DNA: TGCGCCAGCAGCTCCTATAAACAGGGGAGGGAGGCTGAAGCTTTCTTT. This codes for CASSSYKQGREAEAFF.

This chain's CDR3 is CASSVGQGYNEQYF. The DNA for the CDR3 is TGTGCCAGCAGCGTGGGACAGGGGTATAACGAGCAGTACTTC. V usage is TRBV9 and J usage is TRBJ2-5, with 10 nucleotides matching TRBD1. The DNA end is more similar to TRBJ2-7, so the J call may be wrong. Germline CDR1 SGDLS, CDR2 YYNGEE. The CDR3 runs to 14 residues.

The chain is built from TRBV18 and TRBJ2-7, with D unresolved. The CDR3 is 17 amino acids. Trimming removed 4 bases at V and 0 bases at J, with 19 bases between. The V gene's germline CDR1 is KGHSH and CDR2 LQKENI. CDR3 coding DNA: TGTGCCAGCTCACTAATCGGCCGAGACCTGCCCTCCTACGAGCAGTACTTC. Its translation: CASSLIGRDLPSYEQYF.

This clone was observed a handful of times. The chain couples TRBV4-3 to TRBJ2-1; 8 nucleotides align to TRBD2. The J segment lost 3 bases and the V segment lost 0 bases, leaving 16 bases of the junction unmatched. The CDR3 runs 20 residues. CDR1 and CDR2 from the germline V gene are LGHNA and YSLEER. The CDR3 sequence: CASSQEFLAGVVVNYNEQFF. Written as DNA, the CDR3 is TGCGCCAGCAGCCAAGAGTTCCTAGCGGGCGTGGTGGTTAACTACAATGAGCAGTTCTTC.

CDR3 sequence reads: CSVEWGNEQFF. In DNA, the CDR3 is TGCAGCGTTGAATGGGGAAATGAGCAGTTCTTC. V is TRBV29-1 and J is TRBJ2-1; no definite D call. The CDR3 is made up of 11 amino acids. V lost 2 bases to trimming and J lost 7 bases, with 6 bases between them. The V gene's germline CDR1 is SQVTM and CDR2 ANQGSEA.

J is TRBJ2-3 and V is TRBV7-9, with TRBD2 matching over 8 bases. The CDR3 spans 16 residues. The V gene end was trimmed by 5 bases and the J gene end by 5 bases; junction bases not matched to a gene: 12. CDR1 and CDR2 (germline): SEHNR, FQNEAQ (reference sequence). CDR3 nucleotides: TGTGCCAGCAGCCAGCGGGCGGGGGGCCATGAAGATACGCAGTATTTT. It codes for CASSQRAGGHEDTQYF.

The chain couples TRBV7-3 to TRBJ2-3; a possible D gene is TRBD1 (5 bases). The germline V gene encodes CDR1 SGHTA and CDR2 FQGTGA. This CDR3 has 15 residues. Trimming took 3 bases from V and 5 from J, leaving 15 bases between them. The CDR3 region is CASSLGSAGQDTQYF. The DNA of the CDR3 is TGTGCCAGCAGCTTGGGGTCGGCAGGGCAAGATACGCAGTATTTT.

The CDR3 loop reads CASSLPTGAVYGYTF. The CDR3 nucleotides read TGTGCCAGCAGCTTACCGACAGGGGCAGTATATGGCTACACCTTC. This chain uses TRBV7-8 with TRBJ1-2; 8 nucleotides match TRBD1. The CDR3 length is 15 residues. With 2 bases clipped from V and 5 bases from J, the junction kept 7 bases outside the gene matches. Germline CDR1 and CDR2: SGHVS and FQNEAQ.

On this clone: Relative to the germline gene, one junction end is altered; a read error may explain this. The rearrangement uses TRBV7-7 and TRBJ2-5; no clear D. Germline V gives CDR1 SSHAT, CDR2 FNYEAQ (reference sequence). CDR3 length equals 13 residues. CDR3 sequence (DNA): TGTGCTAGCAGCTTGAACCGCCAAGAGACCCAGTACTTC. Protein product: CASSLNRQETQYF.

About this clone itself: The sample has other DNA sequences that encode this CDR3 too. The chain has TRBV7-9 and TRBJ2-3; D uncertain. The V and J ends lost 1 base and 0 bases respectively, with 8 bases between them. Per the germline V gene, CDR1 is SEHNR and CDR2 is FQNEAQ (reference sequence). The CDR3 consists of 15 residues. Here the CDR3 DNA reads TGTGCCAGCAGCTTAGAACGGGTCAGCACAGATACGCAGTATTTT. Translation: CASSLERVSTDTQYF.

Written as DNA, the CDR3 is TGTGCCAGCAGCCAAGCAATTGGAGCCTACGAGCAGTACTTC. It is translated as CASSQAIGAYEQYF. The chain links TRBV14 to TRBJ2-7; D is unclear. The CDR3 sequence is 14 residues long. Germline V gene data show CDR1 as SGHDN and CDR2 as FVKESK. Trimming shortened V by 1 base and J by 2 bases, and 9 bases separated the two germline ends. Complete variable domain (other parts from reference TRBV14 and TRBJ2-7): EAGVTQFPSHSVIEKGQTVTLRCDPISGHDNLYWYRRVMGKEIKFLLHFVKESKQDESGMPNNRFLAERTGGTYSTLKVQPAELEDSGVYFCASSQAIGAYEQYFGPGTRLTVT.

The V and J genes are TRBV6-1 and TRBJ2-7; D uncertain. Trimming removed 4 bases at V and 3 bases at J, with 7 bases between. Germline CDR1 and CDR2: MNHNS and SASEGT. CDR3 length: 12 amino acids. CDR3 residues: CASSVRLYEQYF. CDR3 DNA sequence: TGTGCCAGCAGTGTTCGACTCTACGAGCAGTACTTC.

CDR3 sequence reads: CASSQPGQGVDTQYF. The CDR3 nucleotides are TGTGCCAGCAGCCAACCGGGACAGGGGGTAGATACGCAGTATTTT. This chain uses TRBV7-9 with TRBJ2-3; TRBD1 matches at 11 bases. Looked up from germline, CDR1 is SEHNR and CDR2 is FQNEAQ (reference sequence). CDR3 length: 15 residues. J lost 5 bases, V lost 5 bases, and 6 bases had no gene match. The whole variable domain, filled in from reference TRBV7-9 and TRBJ2-3, reads DTGVSQNPRHKITKRGQNVTFRCDPISEHNRLYWYRQTLGQGPEFLTYFQNEAQLEKSRLLSDRFSAERPKGSFSTLEIQRTEQGDSAMYLCASSQPGQGVDTQYFGPGTRLTVL.

The chain carries TRBV27 and TRBJ1-2; D is unclear. The CDR3 runs to 14 residues. Trimming left V 5 bases short and J 3 bases short, with 13 bases between. Germline assignment: CDR1 MNHEY and CDR2 SMNVEV (reference sequence). The CDR3 DNA reads as TGTGCCAGCAGTCCGTGGACCGACTACTATGGCTACACCTTC. Protein sequence: CASSPWTDYYGYTF.

This sequence joins TRBV6-1 and TRBJ1-5, with D possibly TRBD1 on 5 matching bases. CDR3 size: 14 residues. V lost 3 bases and J lost 6, with 12 bases in between. The V gene's germline CDR1 is MNHNS and CDR2 SASEGT. CDR3 sequence: CASSDWGRGQPQHF. Here the CDR3 DNA reads TGTGCCAGCAGTGACTGGGGGAGAGGTCAGCCCCAGCATTTT.

This sequence joins TRBV2 and TRBJ1-5, with a tentative D call TRBD1 (6 bases). The germline V gene has CDR1 SNHLY and CDR2 FYNNEI. V shed 6 bases and J shed 2 bases, with 17 bases lying between them. This CDR3 is built from 16 residues. CDR3 sequence: CASSEFTGSGNQPQHF. In nucleotides, the CDR3 is TGTGCCAGCAGCGAGTTTACAGGGTCGGGCAATCAGCCCCAGCATTTT.

V usage is TRBV27 and J usage is TRBJ2-5; 9 bases map to TRBD2. The germline CDR1 and CDR2 sequences are MNHEY and SMNVEV (reference sequence). The CDR3 runs 13 residues. Germline trimming cut 7 bases from V and 5 bases from J; bases unmatched to any gene: 5. The CDR3 is CASTAGGRETQYF. The CDR3 bases are TGTGCCAGCACTGCGGGGGGGCGCGAGACCCAGTACTTC.

This sequence joins TRBV29-1 and TRBJ2-7; D is perhaps TRBD2 (5 bases). Germline CDR1 SQVTM, CDR2 ANQGSEA. CDR3 length: 13 residues. Deletions cut 4 bases from V and 7 bases from J, with 17 bases between. CDR3 region: CSVVLPERGEQYF. In DNA form, the CDR3 reads TGCAGCGTTGTGCTGCCGGAACGAGGGGAGCAGTACTTC.

A few counts support this clone. This rearrangement joins TRBV4-2 to TRBJ1-1, with 12 bases matching TRBD1. The V segment lost 0 bases and the J segment 1 base; nucleotides outside the gene matches: 3. CDR3 size: 17 residues. The V gene's germline CDR1 is LGHNA and CDR2 YNFKEQ. DNA of the CDR3: TGTGCCAGCAGCCAAGACCGGGACAGGGGGCGGAACACTGAAGCTTTCTTT. It encodes CASSQDRDRGRNTEAFF.